Presented here are 2 T cell receptor beta chains from one specimen sequenced in a study of T-cell reconstitution after alpha-beta-depleted transplantation in children. Unique molecular identifiers featured in how the TCRbeta library was prepared. TCRdb re-called the PCR reads with MiXCR, one entry per CDR3 protein. The sample consists of 250,000 to 400,000 distinct CDR3 sequences, more than 20% of them appearing once. The sample was PBMCs, mostly from graft donor cells, taken 180 days after TCRalphabeta/CD19-depleted stem cell transplant. Receptors were obtained from a male patient under 18 who had a stem cell transplant for acute lymphoblastic leukemia, so the T cells may come from the graft donor.

This clonotype showed up just a few times. The chain couples TRBV5-1 to TRBJ2-2; TRBD2 is a possible D gene (5 bases). CDR1 and CDR2 from the germline V gene are SGHRS and YFSETQ. The CDR3 has 15 residues. V lost 0 bases and J lost 6, with 12 bases in between. The CDR3 DNA reads TGCGCCAGCAGCTTGGCCCTAGGCGGGTCCGGGGAGCTGTTTTTT. It is translated as CASSLALGGSGELFF.

In its sample, this clonotype was seen a few times. The V call is TRBV5-1, the J call TRBJ2-1; no clear D. This CDR3 is built from 13 residues. V lost 6 bases and J lost 8, with 15 bases in between. Germline CDR1 and CDR2: SGHRS and YFSETQ. The DNA of the CDR3 is TGCGCCAGCAAATTAGCCTTATTTGATGAGCAGTTCTTC. It specifies CASKLALFDEQFF.